The entry below describes one T cell receptor (beta chain). This CDR3 is 16 amino acids long. Germline trimming cut 3 bases from V and 4 bases from J; bases unmatched to any gene: 6. Germline V CDR1 and CDR2: SGHTA, FQGNSA. Under the authors' procedure: Nucleated cell counts were estimated from reference gene primer amplification. Only in-frame clones appear in the TCRdb table, and some are missing; sequencing was by immunoSEQ multiplex PCR. V and J calls and clone size are copied from that table; D and trimming were computed from the DNA. The data hold 40,000 to 55,000 clones, with about four fifths observed a single time. This entry is derived from a study of blood T cell repertoires in COVID-19.

The receptor comes from a human donor in a cohort sampled during active COVID-19. The V call is TRBV7-2, the J call TRBJ2-3, with 11 nucleotides matching TRBD2. The sample was peripheral blood. CDR3 sequence reads: CASSLRLAGSSDTQYF. CDR3 nucleotides: TGTGCCAGCAGCTTGAGACTAGCGGGGTCCTCAGATACGCAGTATTTT. Combining the CDR3 with reference TRBV7-2 and TRBJ2-3 gives the whole variable domain GAGVSQSPSNKVTEKGKDVELRCDPISGHTALYWYRQSLGQGLEFLIYFQGNSAPDKSGLPSDRFSAERTGGSVSTLTIQRTQQEDSAVYLCASSLRLAGSSDTQYFGPGTRLTVL.